These T cell receptor beta chains were read from a single sample in a study of identical twins. MiXCR, run by TCRdb on the 5' RACE reads, gives a single entry per CDR3 protein. The data show 420,000 or so distinct CDR3 sequences, about 18% seen once. The specimen was naive T cells sorted from blood. These receptors all come from a man aged 45-65 years in good health. CDR3s include the opening cysteine and the closing phenylalanine or tryptophan. Fields, in order: J gene, V gene, clone size, CDR3 length, D gene, CDR3 DNA, CDR3 protein. A D gene is named only where the DNA matches it firmly. Clone size is given for some rows only: seen once, a few or many times, or a class if the clone is expanded.

j_call: TRBJ2-2
v_call: TRBV4-3
clone_size: -
cdr3_length: 14
d_call: -
cdr3_nt: TGCGCCAGCAGCCAAGAACCGAACACCGGGGAGCTGTTTTTT
cdr3_aa: CASSQEPNTGELFF

j_call: TRBJ2-1
v_call: TRBV7-9
clone_size: many
cdr3_length: 15
d_call: TRBD1
cdr3_nt: TGTGCCAGCAGCTTAGGCAGGGGGCAGGACAATGAGCAGTTCTTC
cdr3_aa: CASSLGRGQDNEQFF

j_call: TRBJ2-7
v_call: TRBV4-3
clone_size: -
cdr3_length: 15
d_call: TRBD1
cdr3_nt: TGCGCCAGCAGCCAAGAAGGACAGGCTCGCTACGAGCAGTACTTC
cdr3_aa: CASSQEGQARYEQYF

j_call: TRBJ2-7
v_call: TRBV5-1
clone_size: few
cdr3_length: 14
d_call: TRBD1
cdr3_nt: TGCGCCAGCAGCTCCGGACAGGGATACTACGAGCAGTACTTC
cdr3_aa: CASSSGQGYYEQYF

j_call: TRBJ1-1
v_call: TRBV27
clone_size: -
cdr3_length: 14
d_call: TRBD1
cdr3_nt: TGTGCCAGCAGTCAAGGACAGGGCTACACTGAAGCTTTCTTT
cdr3_aa: CASSQGQGYTEAFF

j_call: TRBJ2-5
v_call: TRBV29-1
clone_size: many
cdr3_length: 15
d_call: TRBD2
cdr3_nt: TGCAGCGCCGAGGGGACTAGCGGGGTAGTAGGGACCCAGTACTTC
cdr3_aa: CSAEGTSGVVGTQYF

j_call: TRBJ2-1
v_call: TRBV29-1
clone_size: -
cdr3_length: 15
d_call: -
cdr3_nt: TGCAGCGTACGAGGTAGGACTGCTACCTACAATGAGCAGTTCTTC
cdr3_aa: CSVRGRTATYNEQFF

j_call: TRBJ2-1
v_call: TRBV29-1
clone_size: few
cdr3_length: 14
d_call: -
cdr3_nt: TGCAGCGTTTCAAGGATGAGCTCCTACAATGAGCAGTTCTTC
cdr3_aa: CSVSRMSSYNEQFF

j_call: TRBJ2-4
v_call: TRBV20-1
clone_size: few
cdr3_length: 13
d_call: TRBD1
cdr3_nt: TGCAGTGCCCGGGACAGGGCCAAAAACATTCAGTACTTC
cdr3_aa: CSARDRAKNIQYF

j_call: TRBJ2-5
v_call: TRBV20-1
clone_size: -
cdr3_length: 13
d_call: -
cdr3_nt: TGCAGTGCCGGACGGAAATTAAAAGAGACCCAGTACTTC
cdr3_aa: CSAGRKLKETQYF

j_call: TRBJ1-1
v_call: TRBV5-1
clone_size: few
cdr3_length: 14
d_call: -
cdr3_nt: TGCGCCAGCAGCTTGGCCCTCCGTGTAACTGAAGCTTTCTTT
cdr3_aa: CASSLALRVTEAFF

j_call: TRBJ2-5
v_call: TRBV6-1
clone_size: -
cdr3_length: 15
d_call: TRBD1
cdr3_nt: TGTGCCAGCAGCCCACGGGACAGGATACAAGAGACCCAGTACTTC
cdr3_aa: CASSPRDRIQETQYF

j_call: TRBJ2-7
v_call: TRBV18
clone_size: -
cdr3_length: 15
d_call: TRBD1
cdr3_nt: TGTGCCAGCTCACCACAGGGGGCGGGCTCCTACGAGCAGTACTTC
cdr3_aa: CASSPQGAGSYEQYF

j_call: TRBJ2-2
v_call: TRBV27
clone_size: few
cdr3_length: 13
d_call: -
cdr3_nt: TGTGCCAGCAGTTCCGATGGGGCCGGGGAGCTGTTTTTT
cdr3_aa: CASSSDGAGELFF